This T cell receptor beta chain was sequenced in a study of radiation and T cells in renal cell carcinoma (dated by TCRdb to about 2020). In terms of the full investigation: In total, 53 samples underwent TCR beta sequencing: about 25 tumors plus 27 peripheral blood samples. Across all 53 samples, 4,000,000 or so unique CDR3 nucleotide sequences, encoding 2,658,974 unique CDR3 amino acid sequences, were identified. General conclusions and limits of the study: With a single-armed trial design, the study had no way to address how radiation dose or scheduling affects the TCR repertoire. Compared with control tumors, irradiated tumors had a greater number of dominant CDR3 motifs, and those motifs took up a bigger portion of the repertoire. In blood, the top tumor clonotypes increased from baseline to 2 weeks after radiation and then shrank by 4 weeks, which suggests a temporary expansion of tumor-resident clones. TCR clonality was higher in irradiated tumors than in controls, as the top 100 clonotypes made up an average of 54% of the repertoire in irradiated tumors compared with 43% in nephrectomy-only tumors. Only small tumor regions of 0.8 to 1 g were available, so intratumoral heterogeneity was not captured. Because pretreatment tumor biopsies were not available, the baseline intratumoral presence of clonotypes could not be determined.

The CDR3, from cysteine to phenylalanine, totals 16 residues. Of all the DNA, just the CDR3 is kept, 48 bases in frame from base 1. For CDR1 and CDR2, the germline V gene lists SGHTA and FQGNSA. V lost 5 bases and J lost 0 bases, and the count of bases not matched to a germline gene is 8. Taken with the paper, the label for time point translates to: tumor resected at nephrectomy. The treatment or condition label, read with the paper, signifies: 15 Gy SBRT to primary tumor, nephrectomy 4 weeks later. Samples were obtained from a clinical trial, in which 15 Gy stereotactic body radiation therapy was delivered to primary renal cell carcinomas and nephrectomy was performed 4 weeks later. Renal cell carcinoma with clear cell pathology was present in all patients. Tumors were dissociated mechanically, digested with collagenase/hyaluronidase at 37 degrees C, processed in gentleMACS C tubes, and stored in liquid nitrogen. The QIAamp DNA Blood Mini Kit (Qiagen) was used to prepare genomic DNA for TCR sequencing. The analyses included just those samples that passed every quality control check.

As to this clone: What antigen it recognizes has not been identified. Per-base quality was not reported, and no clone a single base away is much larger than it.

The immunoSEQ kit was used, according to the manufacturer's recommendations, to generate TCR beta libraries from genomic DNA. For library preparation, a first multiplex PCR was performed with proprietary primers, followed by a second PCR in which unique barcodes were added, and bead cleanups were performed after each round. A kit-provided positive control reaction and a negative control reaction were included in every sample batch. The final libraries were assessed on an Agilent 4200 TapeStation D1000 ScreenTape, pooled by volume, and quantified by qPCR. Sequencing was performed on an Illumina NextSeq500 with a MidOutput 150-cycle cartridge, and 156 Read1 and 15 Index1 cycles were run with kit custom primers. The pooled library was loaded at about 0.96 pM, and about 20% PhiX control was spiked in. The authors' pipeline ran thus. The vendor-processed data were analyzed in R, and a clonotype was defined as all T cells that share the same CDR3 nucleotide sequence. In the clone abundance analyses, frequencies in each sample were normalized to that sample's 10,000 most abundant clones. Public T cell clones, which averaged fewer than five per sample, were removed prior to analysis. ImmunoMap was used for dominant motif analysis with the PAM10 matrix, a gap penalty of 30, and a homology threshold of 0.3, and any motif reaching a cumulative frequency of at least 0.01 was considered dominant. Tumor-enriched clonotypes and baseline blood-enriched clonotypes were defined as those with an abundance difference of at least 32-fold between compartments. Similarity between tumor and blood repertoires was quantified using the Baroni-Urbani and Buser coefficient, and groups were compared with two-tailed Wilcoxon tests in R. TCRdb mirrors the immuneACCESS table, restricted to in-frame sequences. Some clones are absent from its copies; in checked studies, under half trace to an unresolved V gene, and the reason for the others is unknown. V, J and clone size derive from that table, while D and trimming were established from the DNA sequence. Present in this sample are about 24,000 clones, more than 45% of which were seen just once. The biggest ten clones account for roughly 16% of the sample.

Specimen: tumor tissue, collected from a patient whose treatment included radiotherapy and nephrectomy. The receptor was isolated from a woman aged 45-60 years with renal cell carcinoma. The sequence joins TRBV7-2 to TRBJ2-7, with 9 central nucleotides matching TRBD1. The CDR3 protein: CASSLTGGATSYEQYF. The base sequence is TGTGCCAGCAGCCTGACAGGGGGAGCTACCTCCTACGAGCAGTACTTC.